Listed here are 27 T cell receptor beta chains from one sample, sequenced in a study of cytomegalovirus exposure and HLA in healthy donors. Use of 60 Vbeta and 13 Jbeta primers characterized the PCR. Sequencing used immunoSEQ multiplex PCR; TCRdb keeps in-frame clones, though not all of them. The sample includes 150,000 to 170,000 clones, roughly 74% seen only once; the top ten take approximately 2.6%. The sequenced sample was PBMCs. The source of these receptors is a man between 18 and 29 years old in good health and CMV-seronegative.

The chain uses TRBV29-1 and TRBJ2-7; 9 bases are shared with TRBD1. With 6 bases clipped from V and 5 bases from J, the junction kept 8 bases outside the gene matches. The CDR3 has 13 residues. Germline CDR1 and CDR2: SQVTM and ANQGSEA. The CDR3 coding sequence is TGCAGCGTCTCTAGACAGGGGGTGGACGAGCAGTACTTC. This codes for CSVSRQGVDEQYF.

The rearrangement uses TRBV5-5 and TRBJ2-7; D possibly corresponds to TRBD2 (6 bases). The CDR3 is made up of 12 amino acids. V was pared by 0 bases and J by 7 bases, with 8 bases between. In germline, CDR1 is SGHKS, CDR2 YYEKEE (reference sequence). CDR3 DNA sequence: TGTGCCAGCAGCTTGGAGGCGGGGGAGCAGTACGTC. The encoded protein is CASSLEAGEQYV.

The chain carries TRBV4-3 and TRBJ1-2; 10 nucleotides match TRBD1. The CDR3 extends over 15 amino acids. Losses at the gene ends were 1 base for V and 2 bases for J; bases not matched to a gene: 1. Germline V gene sequence: CDR1 LGHNA, CDR2 YSLEER. The CDR3 here is CASSQADRGNYGYTF. The CDR3 DNA reads TGCGCCAGCAGCCAAGCGGACAGGGGGAACTATGGCTACACCTTC.

V is TRBV9 and J is TRBJ2-2; D ambiguous. The CDR3 runs 16 residues. Deletions cut 0 bases from V and 1 base from J, with 10 bases between. Germline CDR1 reads SGDLS; CDR2 reads YYNGEE. The CDR3 here is CASSVASSGNTGELFF. The DNA of the CDR3 is TGTGCCAGCAGCGTAGCTTCGTCAGGGAACACCGGGGAGCTGTTTTTT.

V usage is TRBV25-1 and J usage is TRBJ2-1, with 7 bases that match TRBD1. Losses at the gene ends were 2 bases for V and 1 base for J; bases not matched to a gene: 2. Germline-derived CDR1 and CDR2 are MGHDK and SYGVNS. This CDR3 has 15 amino acids. The chain's CDR3 is CASSEPGQSYNEQFF. For the CDR3, the DNA is TGTGCCAGCAGTGAACCGGGACAGTCCTACAATGAGCAGTTCTTC.

In DNA, the CDR3 is TGTGCCTGGAGTGTATCCGTCCACACTGAAGCTTTCTTT. The encoded protein is CAWSVSVHTEAFF. V is TRBV30 and J is TRBJ1-1; D is unresolved. There are 13 residues in the CDR3. Germline values: CDR1 GTSNPN, CDR2 SVGIG (reference sequence). The V gene lost 0 bases and the J gene lost 3 bases, with 8 bases spanning the gap.

This clone was recorded only once. The chain carries TRBV5-4 and TRBJ1-1, with TRBD1 matching 8 bases. Germline CDR1 and CDR2: SGHNT and YYREEE (reference sequence). The trim removed 0 bases at V and 5 bases at J, leaving 15 bases unmatched. There are 18 residues in the CDR3. CDR3 bases: TGTGCCAGCAGCTTGGCTGACAGGGGAGCCCGCTGGGGGACTGAAGCTTTCTTT. Translated, it gives CASSLADRGARWGTEAFF.

The chain couples TRBV9 to TRBJ1-2; the D is unclear. This CDR3 spans 13 amino acids. Germline loops: CDR1 SGDLS, CDR2 YYNGEE. V was cut by 3 bases and J by 4 bases, with 10 bases left in between. The CDR3 here is CASSGVEGYGYTF. For the CDR3, the DNA is TGTGCCAGCAGCGGAGTGGAGGGCTATGGCTACACCTTC.

This clone was observed a few times. This chain links TRBV28 with TRBJ2-1, with 9 bases identical to TRBD1. Germline lookup yields CDR1 MDHEN and CDR2 SYDVKM. V gave up 0 bases and J gave up 6 bases; unmatched junction bases: 15. The CDR3 has 19 amino acids. The CDR3 reads CASSLWRPNKQGASNEQFF. For the CDR3, the DNA is TGTGCCAGCAGTTTATGGCGACCAAATAAACAGGGGGCGTCCAATGAGCAGTTCTTC.

This clone occurred once. Relative to the germline gene, one junction end is altered; a read error may explain this. Other DNA sequences of this sample code for an identical CDR3. The chain employs TRBV18 and TRBJ2-5, with D possibly matching TRBD1 (6 bases). The CDR3 runs 17 residues. Germline V gives CDR1 KGHSH, CDR2 LQKENI. The CDR3 sequence is CASSPRLAGDYQETQYF. CDR3 bases: TGTGCCAGCTCACCACGGTTGGCAGGGGATTACCAGGAGACCCAGTACTTC.

The chain carries TRBV30 and TRBJ2-7; TRBD1 aligns across 11 bases. Per the germline V gene, CDR1 is GTSNPN and CDR2 is SVGIG (reference sequence). Germline trimming cut 2 bases from V and 3 bases from J; bases unmatched to any gene: 6. The CDR3 totals 15 residues. CDR3 amino acids: CAWSTSGTGGYEQYF. The CDR3 nucleotides read TGTGCCTGGAGTACGTCAGGGACAGGGGGCTACGAGCAGTACTTC.

The chain combines TRBV6-1 with TRBJ2-2; TRBD1 is a possible D gene (5 bases). Germline values: CDR1 MNHNS, CDR2 SASEGT. Trimming cost V 8 bases and J 6 bases, with 16 bases left between them. The CDR3 is made up of 14 amino acids. The CDR3 bases are TGTGCCAGCGTACTCGGACAAGCCGCCGGGGAGCTGTTTTTT. Its translation is CASVLGQAAGELFF.

The gene calls are TRBV29-1 and TRBJ2-3; 8 positions agree with TRBD1. The germline V gene encodes CDR1 SQVTM and CDR2 ANQGSEA. This CDR3 is built from 15 residues. Losses at the gene ends were 3 bases for V and 4 bases for J; bases not matched to a gene: 9. The DNA of the CDR3 is TGCAGCGTTGAGGGCGGCAGGGGGCATGCAGATACGCAGTATTTT. It specifies CSVEGGRGHADTQYF.

The gene calls are TRBV19 and TRBJ2-5, with D perhaps TRBD2 (6 bases). From germline, CDR1 is LNHDA and CDR2 SQIVND (reference sequence). This CDR3 comprises 13 residues. The ends were cut back, 8 bases at V and 1 base at J, with 11 bases in the middle. CDR3 amino acids: CASSRDFQETQYF. In DNA, the CDR3 is TGTGCCAGTTCGAGGGACTTCCAAGAGACCCAGTACTTC.

The V call is TRBV5-1, the J call TRBJ1-1; D may be TRBD1 (6 bases). Trimming removed 4 bases at V and 3 bases at J, with 16 bases between. In germline, CDR1 is SGHRS, CDR2 YFSETQ. There are 15 residues in the CDR3. CDR3 bases: TGCGCCAGCAGCGGGGGCCAAGACGGCTACACTGAAGCTTTCTTT. Amino acid sequence: CASSGGQDGYTEAFF.

This clone is a singleton in its sample. This chain uses TRBV5-1 with TRBJ1-2, with TRBD1 as a possible D gene (6 bases). Germline-derived CDR1 and CDR2 are SGHRS and YFSETQ. Trimming pared 2 bases from V and 6 bases from J, leaving 11 bases between. CDR3 length: 13 amino acids. CDR3 amino acids: CASSLQGGDGYTF. The CDR3 nucleotides are TGCGCCAGCAGCTTACAAGGGGGGGATGGCTACACCTTC.

This chain links TRBV25-1 with TRBJ1-6, with D unclear. The CDR3 totals 15 residues. V was clipped by 5 bases and J by 0 bases, with 8 bases between them. Germline V CDR1 and CDR2: MGHDK, SYGVNS. The CDR3 sequence: CASSSQSSYNSPLHF. The CDR3 DNA reads as TGTGCCAGCAGTTCACAGAGCTCCTATAATTCACCCCTCCACTTT.

The rearrangement uses TRBV30 and TRBJ1-2; D unclear. V shed 2 bases and J shed 0 bases, with 13 bases lying between them. Germline CDR1 GTSNPN, CDR2 SVGIG (reference sequence). The CDR3 runs 15 residues. CDR3 amino acids: CAWSSRHHTNYGYTF. As DNA, the CDR3 is TGTGCCTGGAGTTCCAGACACCATACTAACTATGGCTACACCTTC.

The rearrangement joins TRBV5-6 to TRBJ1-2, with a weak D call TRBD1 (6 bases). V was shortened by 5 bases and J by 4 bases, with 15 bases between the two germline ends. CDR1 is SGHDT, CDR2 YYEEEE, per germline. CDR3 size: 14 residues. CDR3 DNA sequence: TGTGCCAGCAGTTCTACAGGGTACTCCTATGGCTACACCTTC. This gives the protein CASSSTGYSYGYTF. The complete variable domain, with remaining parts taken from reference TRBV5-6 and TRBJ1-2, reads DAGVTQSPTHLIKTRGQQVTLRCSPKSGHDTVSWYQQALGQGPQFIFQYYEEEERQRGNFPDRFSGHQFPNYSSELNVNALLLGDSALYLCASSSTGYSYGYTFGSGTRLTVV.

DNA of the CDR3: TGTGCCAGCAGTCAGCAGGGGAGCTATGGCTACACCTTC. Translation gives CASSQQGSYGYTF. J is TRBJ1-2 and V is TRBV2; tentative D call: TRBD1 (6 bases). The CDR3 runs 13 residues. The germline gives CDR1 SNHLY, CDR2 FYNNEI. Trimming cost V 5 bases and J 4 bases, with 11 bases left between them.

The CDR3 spells CASHAPRPRGTEAFF. CDR3 DNA sequence: TGTGCCAGCCACGCGCCCAGGCCGCGGGGCACTGAAGCTTTCTTT. The rearrangement joins TRBV6-5 to TRBJ1-1; no definite D call. V shed 8 bases and J shed 4 bases, with 20 bases lying between them. Germline lookup yields CDR1 MNHEY and CDR2 SVGAGI. The CDR3 has 15 residues.

Remarks on this clone: One end of the junction is discordant with germline, which a read error may explain. DNA for the CDR3: TGTGTCAGCAGTGGTCTCCGGGACACCGCTAACTATGGCTACACCTTC. It translates to CVSSGLRDTANYGYTF. This chain uses TRBV6-1 with TRBJ1-2, with D perhaps TRBD1 (6 bases). The CDR3 spans 16 residues. Germline V lookup: CDR1 MNHNS, CDR2 SASEGT.

The chain joins TRBV18 to TRBJ2-1; TRBD1 matches 8 bases. The CDR3 has 16 amino acids. Unmatched junction bases numbered 4, after V lost 1 base and J lost 2 bases. In germline, CDR1 is KGHSH, CDR2 LQKENI. DNA for the CDR3: TGTGCCAGCTCACCACTAGTGACAGGGGCCTACAATGAGCAGTTCTTC. Translation gives CASSPLVTGAYNEQFF. The complete variable domain, with remaining parts taken from reference TRBV18 and TRBJ2-1, reads NAGVMQNPRHLVRRRGQEARLRCSPMKGHSHVYWYRQLPEEGLKFMVYLQKENIIDESGMPKERFSAEFPKEGPSILRIQQVVRGDSAAYFCASSPLVTGAYNEQFFGPGTRLTVL.

The rearrangement uses TRBV5-1 and TRBJ2-1, with 10 bases matching TRBD1. V lost 3 bases to trimming and J lost 5 bases; unmatched junction nucleotides: 5. CDR1 and CDR2 from the germline V gene are SGHRS and YFSETQ. The CDR3 runs 15 residues. The CDR3 reads CASSSAGTGDNEQFF. CDR3 DNA sequence: TGCGCCAGCAGCTCCGCCGGGACAGGGGACAATGAGCAGTTCTTC.

The chain recombines TRBV7-2 with TRBJ1-1, with D unclear. Germline CDR1 reads SGHTA; CDR2 reads FQGNSA. This CDR3 region has 16 residues. The V end lost 0 bases, the J end lost 3 bases, and 14 bases lay between the germline ends. The CDR3 DNA is TGTGCCAGCAGCTTAGCTTTCCGGAGGACCCACACTGAAGCTTTCTTT. It codes for CASSLAFRRTHTEAFF.

V and J are TRBV6-5 and TRBJ2-7; D is uncertain. CDR1 is MNHEY and CDR2 is SVGAGI in the germline V gene. The CDR3 loop spans 15 amino acids. The V end was cut by 4 bases, the J end by 0 bases, with 13 bases between. The DNA of the CDR3 is TGTGCCAGCAGTTCTTCCGACTCTAGCTCCTACGAGCAGTACGTC. Translation: CASSSSDSSSYEQYV.

This clone occurred a few times. The rearrangement uses TRBV6-4 and TRBJ2-1, with 8 bases matching TRBD2. V trimming: 4 bases; J trimming: 8 bases; junction bases outside the gene matches: 7. CDR1 MRHNA and CDR2 SNTAGT come from the germline V gene. This CDR3 contains 14 residues. The CDR3 region is CASSATGGQYEQFF. Written as DNA, the CDR3 is TGTGCCAGCAGTGCTACGGGGGGGCAATATGAGCAGTTCTTC.